The source of this TCR beta chain is a study of T cells in Graves' hyperthyroidism and ophthalmopathy. About the research overall: Prior to any treatment, at the point of initial diagnosis, peripheral blood was collected. Regarding the study as a whole: The model identified upcoming ophthalmopathy a median 6.5 months ahead of onset.

What was amplified from RNA transcripts were TCR beta CDR3 regions. The HTBI primer set served for first-round RT-PCR of the TCR CDR3. TCRdb re-analysed the multiplex PCR reads in MiXCR, keeping a single row per CDR3 protein. The table records hundreds of thousands of distinct CDR3 sequences, 14% of them present only once. This clonotype was picked up many times. Antigen specificity is unknown. What was sequenced was blood. The sequence came from a woman between 18 and 29 years old with Graves' hyperthyroidism.

The CDR3, as DNA: TGTGCCAGCAGTTCGTTAGACATTTCCTACGAGCAGTACTTC. Translating it yields CASSSLDISYEQYF. The chain is built from TRBV28 and TRBJ2-7; no definite D call. This CDR3 is 14 amino acids long. The germline gives CDR1 MDHEN, CDR2 SYDVKM. V lost 4 bases and J lost 1, with 11 bases in between.